Following are 9 T cell receptor beta chains from one sample sequenced in a study of T cells in Graves' hyperthyroidism and ophthalmopathy (dated by TCRdb to between 2017 and 2020). The library was prepared using multiplex PCR. Data came from an Illumina HiSeq 2000. Amplification of TCR beta CDR3 regions was carried out from RNA transcripts. A first-round RT-PCR of the TCR CDR3 used the HTBI primer set with the Qiagen OneStep RT-PCR kit. Clones were called with MiXCR by TCRdb after fastp trimmed the public reads at Q25, and only in-frame beta chains were retained. Entries that share a CDR3 protein sequence are merged under the most common genes and DNA. This sample holds about 350,000 distinct CDR3 sequences; around 14% were observed only once. The top ten clones comprise just under 25% of the sample. Sequenced sample: blood. The receptors were sampled from a woman aged 30 to 39 with Graves' hyperthyroidism.

This clonotype occurred a few times. V gene TRBV19 combines with J gene TRBJ1-5; tentative D call: TRBD1 (5 bases). CDR1 is LNHDA, CDR2 SQIVND, per germline (reference sequence). This CDR3 comprises 14 residues. The V end lost 9 bases, the J end lost 9 bases, and 21 bases lay between the germline ends. The CDR3 is CASNPVDSQAPQHF. DNA of the CDR3: TGTGCCAGCAATCCGGTCGACTCACAGGCGCCCCAGCATTTT.

This clonotype was counted between two and nine times. This chain connects TRBV7-9 to TRBJ1-3; D not certain. The V end lost 1 base, the J end lost 0 bases, and 10 bases lay between the germline ends. This CDR3 is built from 16 residues. In germline, CDR1 is SEHNR, CDR2 FQNEAQ (reference sequence). CDR3 coding DNA: TGTGCCAGCAGCTTAGTCCGCTCCCCCTCTGGAAACACCATATATTTT. Amino acid sequence: CASSLVRSPSGNTIYF.

There are many counts of this clonotype. The chain employs TRBV11-2 and TRBJ2-3, with D hard to call. V lost 1 base and J lost 2, with 4 bases in between. The length of the CDR3 is 13 residues. In germline, CDR1 is SGHAT, CDR2 FQNNGV. The CDR3 reads CASSLALTDTQYF. In nucleotides, the CDR3 is TGTGCCAGCAGCTTAGCCCTCACAGATACGCAGTATTTT.

At least ten counts were recorded for this clonotype. The chain recombines TRBV9 with TRBJ1-1; D uncertain. Trimming cost V 3 bases and J 1 base, with 7 bases left between them. CDR1 is SGDLS and CDR2 is YYNGEE in the germline V gene. The CDR3 is 13 amino acids. As DNA, the CDR3 is TGTGCCAGCAGCGGGTTTCCGAACACTGAAGCTTTCTTT. Translation: CASSGFPNTEAFF.

This clonotype appeared many times. This sequence joins TRBV27 and TRBJ2-1; no reliable D call. Trimming removed 2 bases from V and 15 bases from J, with 20 bases in between. Germline V CDR1 and CDR2: MNHEY, SMNVEV (reference sequence). The CDR3 runs to 14 residues. The CDR3 DNA reads TGTGCCAGCAGTTTAATCCCGAGCCCGAATCTCCCGTTCTTC. Translated, it gives CASSLIPSPNLPFF.

Comment on this clonotype: A junction boundary mismatches the germline segment, possibly from a read error. The chain has TRBV19 and TRBJ2-1, with TRBD2 matching 9 bases. The CDR3 consists of 15 residues. Germline V gene sequence: CDR1 LNHDA, CDR2 SQIVND (reference sequence). The DNA for the CDR3 is TGTGCCAGTAGTATGGCGGGAGGGCCCTACAATGAGCAGTCCTTC. Translating gives CASSMAGGPYNEQSF.

In its sample, this clonotype was seen many times. V and J are TRBV20-1 and TRBJ1-5, with 7 positions matching TRBD1. The CDR3 is 14 amino acids. From germline, CDR1 is DFQATT and CDR2 SNEGSKA (reference sequence). V dropped 5 bases and J dropped 1; count of bases not matched to a gene: 5. The chain's CDR3 is CSAEQGRSNQPQHF. The CDR3 region has the DNA TGCAGTGCTGAACAGGGGAGGAGCAATCAGCCCCAGCATTTT.

The chain has TRBV14 and TRBJ2-1, with D possibly TRBD2 on 6 matching bases. Looked up from germline, CDR1 is SGHDN and CDR2 is FVKESK. V was cut by 5 bases and J by 6 bases, with 14 bases left in between. The CDR3 is made up of 14 amino acids. The DNA of the CDR3 is TGTGCCAGCAGCGAAGGGCGGGGCGCCAATGAGCAGTTCTTC. Residues: CASSEGRGANEQFF.

The chain is built from TRBV9 and TRBJ1-3; possibly TRBD1 for D (5 bases). The V end was cut by 0 bases, the J end by 0 bases, with 10 bases between. CDR1 and CDR2 from the germline V gene are SGDLS and YYNGEE. The CDR3 runs to 16 residues. CDR3 DNA: TGTGCCAGCAGCGTAGAGTCGGGGCTCTCTGGAAACACCATATATTTT. Protein: CASSVESGLSGNTIYF.